This T cell receptor beta chain was obtained from a study of T cell repertoires in cytomegalovirus infection. At the level of the study: Both a matching HLA type and CMV infection were indicated by public TCR beta signatures. Broader study findings: Pooled public TCR beta family frequency picked out CMV carriers with the relevant HLA. CMV-specific HLA-C-restricted TCR beta clonotypes dominated the ex vivo response.

The CDR3 is made up of 16 amino acids. Trimming removed 6 bases from V and 0 bases from J; junction bases left unmatched: 5. CDR1 is SGHVS and CDR2 is FNYEAQ in the germline V gene. TCRdb redid the calling of the reads with MiXCR, one entry per CDR3 protein. The data contain around 450,000 distinct CDR3 sequences, approximately 31% of them singletons. This clonotype was seen only a few times. Its antigen is still unknown. The receptor was isolated from a human donor in good health (CMV status not recorded). Some clones in this sample may be carry-over from other donors' samples. The V and J genes are TRBV7-6 and TRBJ1-6; 7 bases line up with TRBD1. Sequenced input: PBMCs. CDR3 in DNA: TGTGCCAGCAGTCCCCAGGGGGTCTCCTATAATTCACCCCTCCACTTT. This translates into CASSPQGVSYNSPLHF.